What follows are 25 T cell receptor beta chains derived from one specimen sequenced in a study of T cell responses to AZD1222 COVID-19 vaccine (dated by TCRdb to about 2021). The receptor library was made with the immunoSEQ multiplex PCR assay. The immuneACCESS repertoire file appears here via TCRdb, limited to in-frame rearrangements. These files lack a portion of the clones; in checked studies, under half of the deficit traces to unresolved V genes, and the cause of the others is not known. For this sample the table gives over 110,000 clones, of which around nine tenths were detected only once. Around 1.7% of the sample is held by the ten biggest clonotypes. The sample's time point label, decoded: baseline before first vaccination. Source: peripheral blood, taken on day 0 of AZD1222 vaccination. All receptors come from an adult in good health.

The CDR3 is CATSSLGTFNSFSYEQYF. In DNA form, the CDR3 reads TGTGCCACCTCCTCCCTGGGGACTTTCAACTCCTTCTCCTACGAGCAGTACTTC. V gene TRBV15 combines with J gene TRBJ2-7, with D possibly being TRBD2 (6 bases). Germline V gene sequence: CDR1 LNHNV, CDR2 YYDKDF (reference sequence). V lost 8 bases and J 0 bases, leaving 26 bases between the germline ends. This CDR3 comprises 18 residues.

The rearrangement joins TRBV2 to TRBJ1-4; maybe TRBD1 (6 bases). V was pared by 7 bases and J by 8 bases, with 11 bases between. The germline V gene has CDR1 SNHLY and CDR2 FYNNEI. The CDR3 covers 12 residues. CDR3 region: CASNRVGEKLFF. CDR3 nucleotides: TGTGCCAGCAACAGGGTCGGGGAAAAACTGTTTTTT.

The chain couples TRBV9 to TRBJ2-3, with 8 bases aligning to TRBD2. V lost 4 bases to trimming and J lost 2 bases; unmatched junction nucleotides: 9. Looked up from germline, CDR1 is SGDLS and CDR2 is YYNGEE. This CDR3 contains 16 residues. The CDR3 here is CASSPRGGQVTDTQYF. CDR3 sequence (DNA): TGTGCCAGCAGCCCCCGGGGGGGGCAGGTCACAGATACGCAGTATTTT.

The CDR3 sequence is CASSEIPAISEQYF. CDR3 nucleotides: TGTGCCAGCAGTGAGATCCCGGCTATTTCGGAGCAGTACTTC. This rearrangement joins TRBV6-1 to TRBJ2-7; D is unclear. In germline, CDR1 is MNHNS, CDR2 SASEGT. The V and J ends lost 3 bases and 7 bases respectively, with 16 bases between them. CDR3 length: 14 amino acids.

The chain uses TRBV18 and TRBJ1-1; maybe TRBD1 (5 bases). This CDR3 has 15 residues. Germline V gene sequence: CDR1 KGHSH, CDR2 LQKENI. The V gene lost 1 base and the J gene lost 1 base, with 10 bases spanning the gap. The CDR3 DNA is TGTGCCAGCTCACCACTGGACATAACGAACACTGAAGCTTTCTTT. Protein product: CASSPLDITNTEAFF.

The chain couples TRBV3-1 (or the pseudogene TRBV3-2) to TRBJ2-7, with D perhaps TRBD2 (5 bases). Germline V lookup: CDR1 LGHDT, CDR2 YNNKEL (reference sequence). Trimming removed 4 bases from V and 2 bases from J, with 12 bases in between. The CDR3 length is 14 residues. As DNA, the CDR3 is TGTGCCAGCAGCCCCCGGGGTTTCCCCTACGAGCAGTACTTC. This translates into CASSPRGFPYEQYF.

The chain employs TRBV7-9 and TRBJ2-7; 11 bases align to TRBD2. V trimming: 2 bases; J trimming: 3 bases; junction bases outside the gene matches: 6. Looked up from germline, CDR1 is SEHNR and CDR2 is FQNEAQ (reference sequence). The CDR3 loop spans 16 amino acids. Here the CDR3 DNA reads TGTGCCAGCAGCTTAATCTTAACTAGCGGGAGCTACGAGCAGTACTTC. Translated, it gives CASSLILTSGSYEQYF.

The gene calls are TRBV25-1 and TRBJ1-1; tentative D call: TRBD1 (5 bases). The V end was cut by 3 bases, the J end by 3 bases, with 11 bases between. This CDR3 has 14 amino acids. CDR1 is MGHDK and CDR2 is SYGVNS in the germline V gene. The CDR3 sequence is CASSDGGTYTEAFF. The CDR3 DNA sequence: TGTGCCAGCAGTGATGGGGGGACGTACACTGAAGCTTTCTTT.

The chain uses TRBV28 and TRBJ2-7; D remains ambiguous. Germline CDR1 MDHEN, CDR2 SYDVKM. The V end was cut by 5 bases, the J end by 6 bases, with 14 bases between. CDR3 length: 13 amino acids. DNA for the CDR3: TGTGCCAGCAGTCCACCAATTAGGACCGAGCAGTACTTC. Residues: CASSPPIRTEQYF.

The chain carries TRBV5-4 and TRBJ1-2; no reliable D call. V lost 2 bases and J lost 8, with 13 bases in between. The CDR3 has 13 amino acids. Germline loops: CDR1 SGHNT, CDR2 YYREEE (reference sequence). The CDR3 here is CASSFDRTPGYTF. DNA of the CDR3: TGTGCCAGCAGCTTTGATAGGACCCCCGGCTACACCTTC.

CDR3 sequence: CASHYGTGFNYGYTF. CDR3 coding DNA: TGTGCCAGCCACTACGGGACAGGGTTTAACTATGGCTACACCTTC. The V call is TRBV6-5, the J call TRBJ1-2; 9 bases align to TRBD1. The J segment lost 1 base and the V segment lost 8 bases, leaving 8 bases of the junction unmatched. Germline V gene sequence: CDR1 MNHEY, CDR2 SVGAGI. The CDR3 contains 15 residues.

This sequence joins TRBV4-1 and TRBJ1-2; the match to TRBD1 covers 8 bases. The germline V gene encodes CDR1 MGHRA and CDR2 YSYEKL. The CDR3 contains 15 residues. V trimming: 4 bases; J trimming: 6 bases; junction bases outside the gene matches: 10. The chain's CDR3 is CASSPGQGRGDGYTF. CDR3 in DNA: TGCGCCAGCAGCCCAGGACAGGGAAGGGGGGATGGCTACACCTTC.

The gene calls are TRBV7-9 and TRBJ1-1; possibly TRBD1 for D (6 bases). V was trimmed by 1 base and J by 3 bases, leaving 12 bases between them. Germline V gene sequence: CDR1 SEHNR, CDR2 FQNEAQ (reference sequence). The CDR3 sequence is 15 residues long. CDR3 protein: CASSLEQGGDTEAFF. The CDR3 region has the DNA TGTGCCAGCAGCTTAGAACAGGGAGGGGACACTGAAGCTTTCTTT.

This sequence joins TRBV11-2 and TRBJ2-7; D call uncertain. V dropped 4 bases and J dropped 2 bases, with 18 bases sitting between them. The CDR3 is made up of 16 amino acids. The V gene's germline CDR1 is SGHAT and CDR2 FQNNGV. In DNA form, the CDR3 reads TGTGCCAGCAGCTCTCACCGGTCACCCCATCCCTACGAGCAGTACTTC. Its translation is CASSSHRSPHPYEQYF.

J is TRBJ2-7 and V is TRBV3-1 (or the pseudogene TRBV3-2); a possible D gene is TRBD2 (6 bases). Between the trimmed V and J ends, which lost 0 bases and 1 base, there was a span of 10 bases. This CDR3 spans 15 amino acids. Germline V gene data show CDR1 as LGHDT and CDR2 as YNNKEL (reference sequence). The CDR3 nucleotides are TGTGCCAGCAGCCAAGAAGGGAGGCCTTCCTACGAGCAGTACTTC. Its translation is CASSQEGRPSYEQYF.

This chain links TRBV5-1 with TRBJ2-7, with 10 bases that match TRBD1. Germline V lookup: CDR1 SGHRS, CDR2 YFSETQ. Germline trimming cut 6 bases from V and 3 bases from J; bases unmatched to any gene: 18. The CDR3 is 18 residues long. CDR3 protein: CASNQGQGGTIGVYEQYF. The CDR3 nucleotides are TGCGCCAGCAACCAAGGACAGGGGGGGACGATAGGTGTCTACGAGCAGTACTTC.

The chain combines TRBV6-5 with TRBJ2-1, with TRBD2 identical over 12 bases. The V gene end was trimmed by 6 bases and the J gene end by 9 bases; junction bases not matched to a gene: 9. Germline CDR1 is MNHEY and CDR2 is SVGAGI. The CDR3 is 15 amino acids. Here the CDR3 reads CASSMTSGSVGEQFF. DNA for the CDR3: TGTGCCAGCAGCATGACTAGCGGGAGTGTCGGTGAGCAGTTCTTC.

V is TRBV27 and J is TRBJ2-7; 10 nucleotides line up with TRBD1. The CDR3 extends over 16 amino acids. V trimming: 0 bases; J trimming: 3 bases; junction bases outside the gene matches: 5. The germline V gene has CDR1 MNHEY and CDR2 SMNVEV (reference sequence). The CDR3 sequence is CASSLSTGTGVYEQYF. Here the CDR3 DNA reads TGTGCCAGCAGTTTATCGACGGGGACAGGGGTCTACGAGCAGTACTTC.

The chain couples TRBV27 to TRBJ2-1; 7 bases agree with TRBD2. Germline V gene data show CDR1 as MNHEY and CDR2 as SMNVEV (reference sequence). V gave up 11 bases and J gave up 6 bases; unmatched junction bases: 19. The CDR3 is 16 residues long. The CDR3: CASWRRFAGVVNEQFF. In nucleotides, the CDR3 is TGTGCCTCTTGGCGTAGATTTGCGGGAGTAGTCAATGAGCAGTTCTTC.

This clone was detected once. The CDR3 nucleotides read TGTGCCAGCAGTGCCACCGGGATCCGGGCTGGAAACACCATATATTTT. Its protein is CASSATGIRAGNTIYF. The rearrangement joins TRBV2 to TRBJ1-3; D gene unclear. Germline CDR1 reads SNHLY; CDR2 reads FYNNEI. This CDR3 comprises 16 residues. The V and J ends lost 4 bases and 2 bases respectively, with 15 bases between them.

The chain combines TRBV20-1 with TRBJ2-3, with a possible D match to TRBD1 (6 bases). This CDR3 is built from 11 residues. Trimming left V 5 bases short and J 6 bases short, with 9 bases between. Germline V gene sequence: CDR1 DFQATT, CDR2 SNEGSKA (reference sequence). Here the CDR3 reads CSALRGDTQYF. CDR3 DNA: TGCAGTGCTCTGAGGGGGGATACGCAGTATTTT.

The chain couples TRBV4-2 to TRBJ1-4; TRBD1 matches 9 bases. The CDR3 runs 19 residues. The germline CDR1 and CDR2 sequences are LGHNA and YNFKEQ. V trimming: 5 bases; J trimming: 4 bases; junction bases outside the gene matches: 17. CDR3 coding DNA: TGTGCCAGCAGCACCCGACAGGGGGAGATCCCTACCGGTAATGAAAAACTGTTTTTT. Encoded protein: CASSTRQGEIPTGNEKLFF.

V usage is TRBV11-3 and J usage is TRBJ2-2, with 14 positions matching TRBD2. CDR1 is SGHNT, CDR2 YENEEA, per germline. The CDR3 runs 16 residues. V was pared by 5 bases and J by 5 bases, with 4 bases of the junction left unmatched. This CDR3 is CASSPGTSGRTGELFF. CDR3 in DNA: TGTGCCAGCAGCCCCGGGACTAGCGGGAGAACCGGGGAGCTGTTTTTT.

The V gene is TRBV6-4, the J gene TRBJ2-3; 8 bases are shared with TRBD2. CDR3 length: 15 residues. Germline V lookup: CDR1 MRHNA, CDR2 SNTAGT. J gave up 5 bases and V 2 bases, and 6 bases lay outside the gene matches. The CDR3 region has the DNA TGTGCCAGCAGTGACGACTCGGGAGGGGTAGATACGCAGTATTTT. Translation gives CASSDDSGGVDTQYF.

The V call is TRBV12-5, the J call TRBJ1-4; D is uncertain. The germline gives CDR1 LGHNT, CDR2 FRNRAP. The V gene lost 2 bases and the J gene lost 0 bases, with 19 bases spanning the gap. The CDR3 length is 19 residues. DNA of the CDR3: TGTGCTAGTGGTTTGCCACCTCCGACTGGAATTCCAACTAATGAAAAACTGTTTTTT. It is translated as CASGLPPPTGIPTNEKLFF. The entire variable domain, with the rest obtained from reference TRBV12-5 and TRBJ1-4, is as follows: DARVTQTPRHKVTEMGQEVTMRCQPILGHNTVFWYRQTMMQGLELLAYFRNRAPLDDSGMPKDRFSAEMPDATLATLKIQPSEPRDSAVYFCASGLPPPTGIPTNEKLFFGSGTQLSVL.